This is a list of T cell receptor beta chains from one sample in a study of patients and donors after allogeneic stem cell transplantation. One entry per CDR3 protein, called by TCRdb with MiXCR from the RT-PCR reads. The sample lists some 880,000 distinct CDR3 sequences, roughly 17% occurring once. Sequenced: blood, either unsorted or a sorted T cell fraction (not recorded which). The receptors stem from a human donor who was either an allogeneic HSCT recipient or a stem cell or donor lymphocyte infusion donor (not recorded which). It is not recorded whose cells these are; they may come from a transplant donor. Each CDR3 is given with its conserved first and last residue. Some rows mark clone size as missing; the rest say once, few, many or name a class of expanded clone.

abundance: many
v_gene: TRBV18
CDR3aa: CASSPGTSGTYEQYF

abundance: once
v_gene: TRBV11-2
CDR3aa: CASSLGFTKGEAFF

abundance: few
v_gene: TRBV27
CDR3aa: CASSLSGRRANYGYTF

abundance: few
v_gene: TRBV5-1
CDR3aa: CASRAVTYEQYF

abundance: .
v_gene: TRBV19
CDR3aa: CASSNLGGFYEQYF

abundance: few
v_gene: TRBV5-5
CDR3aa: CASSSYGDSGANVLTF

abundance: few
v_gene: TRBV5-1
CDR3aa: CASSYDRGTNYGYTF

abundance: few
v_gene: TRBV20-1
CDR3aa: CSAREWDSGTLFF

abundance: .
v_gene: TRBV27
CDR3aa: CASSSKDRESGWEQYF

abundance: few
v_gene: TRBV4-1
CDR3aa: CASSQESSGRISFPYEQYF

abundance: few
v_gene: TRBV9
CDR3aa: CASSVPGGTDTQYF

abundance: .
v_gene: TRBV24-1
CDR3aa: CATSDSPGVQETQYF

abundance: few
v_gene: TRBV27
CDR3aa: CASGHGINQPQHF

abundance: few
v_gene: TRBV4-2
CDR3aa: CASSQDRRAQETQYF

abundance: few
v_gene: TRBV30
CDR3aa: CARTRGQELGYTF

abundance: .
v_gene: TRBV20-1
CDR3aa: CSASAGTGVGNEQFF

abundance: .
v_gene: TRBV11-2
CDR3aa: CASSLMGGKPNEKLFF

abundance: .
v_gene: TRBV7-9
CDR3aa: CASSLVGGLPNF

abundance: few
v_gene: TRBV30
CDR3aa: CAWTDRVGGYTF

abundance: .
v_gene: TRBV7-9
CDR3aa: CASSLAIGTGGYEQYF

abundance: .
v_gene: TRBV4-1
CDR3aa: CASSQGTRVVIGELFF

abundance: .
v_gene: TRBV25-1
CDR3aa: CASSGRTGGGNYGYTF

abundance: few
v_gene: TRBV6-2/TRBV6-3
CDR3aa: CASSFSGTLGTEAFF

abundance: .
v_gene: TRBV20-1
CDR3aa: CSARDLRGLVYEQYF

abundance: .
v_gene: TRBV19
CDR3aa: CASSIGLNGYTF

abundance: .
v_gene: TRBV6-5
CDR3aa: CASRSGQGGAFF

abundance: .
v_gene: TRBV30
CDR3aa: CACRLDSRGEKLFF

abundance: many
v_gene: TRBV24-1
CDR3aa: CATSDRGPSTDTQYF

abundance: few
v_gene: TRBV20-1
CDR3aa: CSARDPRRSGGGTDTQYF

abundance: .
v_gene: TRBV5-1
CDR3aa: CASSSLAGEDEQYF

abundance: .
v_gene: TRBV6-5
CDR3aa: CASSYYGGVEVRVSNEQFF

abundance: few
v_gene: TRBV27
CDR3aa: CASSLTPSGVTYGYTF

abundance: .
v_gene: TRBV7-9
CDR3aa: CASNRGGANGYTF

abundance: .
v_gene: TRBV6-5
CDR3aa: CASSSQNEGWDTEAFF

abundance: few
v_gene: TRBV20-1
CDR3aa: CSASPRAAHDEKLFF

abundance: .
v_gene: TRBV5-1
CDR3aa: CASSLRSGTGGGNEQFF